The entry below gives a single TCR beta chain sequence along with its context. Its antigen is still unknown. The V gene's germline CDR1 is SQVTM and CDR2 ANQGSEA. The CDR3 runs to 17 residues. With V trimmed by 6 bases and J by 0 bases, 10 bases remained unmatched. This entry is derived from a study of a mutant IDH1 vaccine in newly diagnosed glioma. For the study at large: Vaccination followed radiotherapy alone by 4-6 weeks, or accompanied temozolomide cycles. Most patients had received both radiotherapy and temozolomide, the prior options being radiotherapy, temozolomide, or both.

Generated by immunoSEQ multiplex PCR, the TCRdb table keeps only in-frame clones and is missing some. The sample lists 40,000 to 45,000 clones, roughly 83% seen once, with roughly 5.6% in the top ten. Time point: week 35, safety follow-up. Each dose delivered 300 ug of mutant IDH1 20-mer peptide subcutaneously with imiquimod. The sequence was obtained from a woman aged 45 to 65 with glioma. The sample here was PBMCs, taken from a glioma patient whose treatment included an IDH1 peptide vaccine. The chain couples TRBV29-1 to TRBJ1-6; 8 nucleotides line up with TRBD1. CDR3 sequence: CSVAGQVKNSYNSPLHF. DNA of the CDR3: TGCAGCGTAGCGGGACAGGTAAAGAACTCCTATAATTCACCCCTCCACTTT.